This TCR beta chain originates from a study of shared clonotypes between healthy human individuals (TCRdb year 2020). At the level of the whole study: The cohort included a few men and two women between 18 and 49 years of age. For each donor, CD4 naive and CD4 memory were each run on three plates, CD8 naive on two plates, and CD8 memory on one plate. To estimate repertoire size and how much clonotype sharing occurs between individuals, the study deeply sequenced the blood TCR repertoires of 5 or 6 healthy adults. Different laboratories and diverse techniques were used to prepare libraries and sequence TCR repertoires, to increase sequencing depth and limit assay-specific biases. Between about 0.85 and 9.5 billion PBMCs per donor were obtained by leukapheresis.

CDR3 length: 14 amino acids, cysteine to phenylalanine. Only the CDR3 DNA stays, 42 bases, in frame from base 1. Regarding this clone: Its antigen is not yet known. It has no much larger one-base neighbor in the sample; base qualities were not kept.

Study-wide findings and limitations: Sampling was restricted to blood, and TCR repertoires in tissue are likely to differ from TCR repertoires in blood. Estimated clonotype richness was generally larger for naive than for memory subsets. Higher generation probabilities were observed for clonotypes shared by all four sorted-subset donors than for non-shared clonotypes. Because the study included only a small number of donors, the genetic and exposure-history diversity represented was limited. Incomplete sequencing was indicated by rarefaction of sorted-subset datasets, despite the large sequencing depth. Pairwise subsampling led to the expectation that sequencing depth would affect the degree of clonotype sharing among donors. Sharing across a few donors was observed for 4.5% to 6.5% of naive CD4, less than 4% of naive CD8, about 2.5% of memory CD4, and approximately 0.41% of memory CD8 clonotypes.

The donors were healthy, HIV-negative adults with no recently reported acute infections or vaccinations. Every donor was a Caucasian adult living in Nashville, Tennessee, USA. CD4+ T cells were enriched by magnetic negative selection; naive cells were then positively selected on CD45RA, and the negative fraction formed the memory subset. Blood was obtained by leukapheresis, after which PBMCs were separated by Ficoll-Histopaque density gradient centrifugation and cryopreserved in liquid nitrogen vapor phase. Analytical flow cytometry was used to check the purity and quantity of each magnetically sorted T cell population. From each sorted fraction, genomic DNA was isolated and quantified by UV absorbance on a Nanodrop 2000c. Using the deep immunoSEQ assay, TCR CDR3 regions were amplified from genomic DNA by multiplex PCR. For each cell subset, the extracted genomic DNA was distributed evenly across all wells of several immunoSEQ 96-well plates, and each plate served as one replicate. Each replicate PCR for sorted subsets received about 180 ng genomic DNA, equal to about 30,000 T cell genomes. Purified libraries were measured with a Qubit 3.0 fluorometer, size-checked on a Bioanalyzer 2100, and measured again with the KAPA Library Quantification kit. Every immunoSEQ 96-well plate was sequenced on a separate single-read 150-cycle Illumina NextSeq 550 flow cell. Under the source paper's analysis protocol: Because only junctional sequences without quality scores were contained in the immunoSEQ output, filtering matching that applied to full-length reads could not be performed. To assign V/J genes and CDR3, sequences were annotated against IMGT germline references using PyIR, a Python wrapper for IgBLAST v1.9. Reads were filtered out if the reads had weak V/J assignments (E-value above 1e-6), no CDR3, stop codons, out-of-frame junctions, or ambiguous translated residues. V3J clonotypes were defined as sequences sharing the same inferred V gene, J gene, and CDR3 amino acid sequence. Percentage overlap between repertoires was calculated by dividing the number of shared unique clonotypes by the size of the smaller repertoire. Richness of each repertoire was evaluated using RTK rarefaction, the Chao1 estimator, and Recon v2.1 estimates of unobserved clonotypes. OLGA was used to compute generation probabilities for all TCRbeta clonotypes that the gDNA method yielded from a few donors. The source is immuneACCESS, and TCRdb retained only in-frame sequences with V and J called. Part of the clones is not carried over; for the studies checked, unresolved V genes explain less than half of this, and the remainder is unexplained. V, J and clone size are taken as reported in that table, and D and trimming were inferred from the DNA itself. The sample yields about 1 million clones; about 75% were counted once. The ten largest clones add up to about 1.5% of the sample.

Sample: memory CD4+ T cells sorted from blood. In the paper's terms, the cell subset or site label means: CD45RA-negative fraction. The sequence links TRBV21-1 to TRBJ2-5; the D segment call TRBD2 is taken from the table without a DNA check. TRBV21-1 is labeled a pseudogene. This clonotype was sampled from a young man in good health. The CDR3: CASSPSGPQQTQYF. The base sequence is TGTGCCAGCAGCCCTAGCGGGCCTCAGCAGACCCAGTACTTC.